Included here is one T cell receptor beta chain sequence, with context. Sequencing of TCR beta was performed on blood CD8+ and CD4+ T cells. Recently defined diagnostic criteria classed the Susac syndrome patients as definite or probable. The CD8+ and CD4+ T cells were isolated magnetically using a negative isolation approach, whereas the TEMRA cells were enriched by FACS. Germline-derived CDR1 and CDR2 are MDHEN and SYDVKM. The V end lost 3 bases, the J end lost 4 bases, and 9 bases lay between the germline ends. There are 13 residues in the CDR3. Random hexamers served to reverse transcribe about 0.5 to 1 ug RNA. The amplification used immunoSEQ multiplex PCR on TCR beta CDR3; it spanned 54 Vbeta and 13 Jbeta. TCRdb passed the immunoSEQ multiplex PCR reads through MiXCR, listing each CDR3 protein once. Of about 94,000 distinct CDR3 sequences in the sample, roughly 94% were seen once. These data come from a study of CD8 T cells in Susac syndrome.

Sequenced: CD4+ T cells from PBMCs. The V and J genes are TRBV28 and TRBJ1-1; D gene ambiguous. The clonotype was recovered from a human donor with Susac syndrome. CDR3 amino acids: CASSFLRGTEAFF. CDR3 DNA: TGTGCCAGCAGTTTTCTAAGAGGCACTGAAGCTTTCTTT.